This is a list of T cell receptor beta chains from one sample in a study of shared clonotypes between healthy human individuals. Clones were read by immunoSEQ multiplex PCR, and TCRdb kept only the in-frame ones, dropping some. The data contain fewer than 500,000 clones, almost 80% of them seen just once; the ten biggest clones take up about 12%. Source material: PBMCs. All receptors derive from a woman in her thirties or forties in good health. Some clones in this sample may be carry-over from other donors' samples. CDR3s include the opening cysteine and the closing phenylalanine or tryptophan. Each record gives: J gene, V gene, clone size, CDR3 protein. Part of the rows lack a size; the others show once, few, many or a class for expanded clones.

TRBJ1-1 TRBV6-5 few CASSRNHPNTEAFF
TRBJ2-7 TRBV6-1 . CASSVDRGLYEQYF
TRBJ2-3 TRBV5-4 . CASSLGGETSTDTQYF
TRBJ2-3 TRBV15 . CATSRGRSTDTQYF
TRBJ2-2 TRBV29-1 . CSVAVRGSTGELFF
TRBJ1-4 TRBV19 . CAVRQGAQTNEKLFF
TRBJ2-3 TRBV10-3 . CAHGRLVTDTQYF
TRBJ2-5 TRBV7-3 . CASSKEGALETQYF
TRBJ2-3 TRBV5-1 few CATSELPSTDTQYF
TRBJ2-7 TRBV19 . CASSISGSSTYEQYF
TRBJ1-4 TRBV4-1 once CASSQEVRLVATNEKLFF
TRBJ2-7 TRBV7-2 few CASSPYRTAYEQYF
TRBJ1-5 TRBV6-1 once CASSETGTSNQPQHF
TRBJ2-1 TRBV29-1 . CSVAGGRAGSGRGAYNEQFF
TRBJ2-5 TRBV19 once CASSISWGQETQYF
TRBJ2-7 TRBV13 . CASSLSGDHSYEQYF
TRBJ1-5 TRBV4-2 . CASSQVGQGAGQPQHF
TRBJ2-6 TRBV19 . CASSVTGLYSGANVLTF
TRBJ2-7 TRBV5-4 . CASSLGLGTYEQYF
TRBJ2-7 TRBV9 . CASSPTGTSGMYEQYF
TRBJ2-1 TRBV5-1 once CASEAAGANNEQFF
TRBJ1-5 TRBV11-3 once CASSLYYTSKGDRTNQPQHF
TRBJ2-3 TRBV18 many CASSPLADNTDTQYF
TRBJ2-7 TRBV5-4 once CASSRSIAGENEQYF
TRBJ1-2 TRBV5-1 . CASSLVAGDNYGYTF
TRBJ2-3 TRBV6-4 few CASSDGSGSSDTQYF
TRBJ2-7 TRBV27 . CASRTRTAEQYF
TRBJ1-2 TRBV30 . CAWSVAGSGGYTF